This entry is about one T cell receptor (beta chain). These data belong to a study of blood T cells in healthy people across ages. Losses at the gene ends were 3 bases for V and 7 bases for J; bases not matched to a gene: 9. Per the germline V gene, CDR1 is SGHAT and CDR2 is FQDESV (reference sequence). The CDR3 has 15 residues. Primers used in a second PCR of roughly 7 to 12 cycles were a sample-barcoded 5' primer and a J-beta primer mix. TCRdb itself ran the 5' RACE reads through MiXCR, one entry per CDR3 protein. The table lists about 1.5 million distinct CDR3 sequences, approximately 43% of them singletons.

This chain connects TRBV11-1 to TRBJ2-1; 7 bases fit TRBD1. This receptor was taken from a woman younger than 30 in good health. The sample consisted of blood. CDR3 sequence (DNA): TGTGCCAGCAGCTTCTTAGGACAGGCGTTAAATGAGCAGTTCTTC. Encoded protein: CASSFLGQALNEQFF.